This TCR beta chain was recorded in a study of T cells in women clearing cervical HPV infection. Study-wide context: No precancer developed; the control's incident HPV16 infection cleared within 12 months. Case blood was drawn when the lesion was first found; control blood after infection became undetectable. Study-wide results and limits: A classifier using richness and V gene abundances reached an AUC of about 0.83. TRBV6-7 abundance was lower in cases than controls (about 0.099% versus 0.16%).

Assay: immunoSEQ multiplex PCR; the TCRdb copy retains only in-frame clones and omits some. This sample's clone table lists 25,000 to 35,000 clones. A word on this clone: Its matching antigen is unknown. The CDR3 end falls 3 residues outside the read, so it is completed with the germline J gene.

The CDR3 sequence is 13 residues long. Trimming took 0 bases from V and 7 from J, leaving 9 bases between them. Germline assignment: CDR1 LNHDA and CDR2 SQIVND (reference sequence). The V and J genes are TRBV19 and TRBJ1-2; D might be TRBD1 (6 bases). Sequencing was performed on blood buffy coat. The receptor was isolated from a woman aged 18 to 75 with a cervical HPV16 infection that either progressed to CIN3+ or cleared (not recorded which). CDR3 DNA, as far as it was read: TGTGCCAGTAGTATAGAACAGGGAGGTGGC. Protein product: CASSIEQGGG. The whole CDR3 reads CASSIEQGGGYTF.